The clone carrying this T cell receptor beta chain was observed a handful of times. In the authors' workflow: Reference gene primer amplification in the assay estimated nucleated cell counts. The repertoire was sequenced with immunoSEQ multiplex PCR; TCRdb's copy has only in-frame clones and lacks some. Clone size and V and J calls were adopted from that table, with D and trimming inferred from the DNA. The profile shows about 42,000 clones, approximately 80% of them singletons. This sample is drawn from a study of blood T cell repertoires in COVID-19. In the study overall: Acute and convalescent COVID-19 samples came from the United States, Italy and Spain. PBMCs, B-cell-depleted T cells, or T cells were the source of the cDNA or gDNA that made up the material.

V was pared by 0 bases and J by 2 bases, with 17 bases between. This CDR3 contains 17 residues. Germline V gene lookup returns CDR1 LGHNA and CDR2 YSLEER. Sequencing was done on a sample of peripheral blood. V gene TRBV4-3 combines with J gene TRBJ2-7; D might be TRBD1 (7 bases). The clonotype originates from a man over 45 with active COVID-19. In DNA, the CDR3 is TGCGCCAGCAGCCAAGATAGGAGGGTGACAGGGCCCTACGAGCAGTACTTC. It specifies CASSQDRRVTGPYEQYF.